This TCR beta chain appears in the sequencing data of a study of cytomegalovirus exposure and HLA in healthy donors. A remark on this clone: The antigen is undetermined.

Trimming removed 4 bases from V and 0 bases from J; junction bases left unmatched: 15. This CDR3 region has 19 residues. CDR1 and CDR2 (germline): MDHEN, SYDVKM. Study-wide results and caveats: One cluster of highly shared sequence variants probably arose as a sequencing artifact. Earlier analysis found most TCR beta V segments productive about 87% or about 30% of the time.

It was with 60 Vbeta and 13 Jbeta primers that the PCR ran. The table came from immunoSEQ multiplex PCR; TCRdb's copy has only in-frame clones and leaves some out. The top ten hold about 4.6% of the sample, which has about 190,000 clones, about 77% seen once. The clonotype originates from a man aged 30 to 45 in good health and CMV-seropositive. The sequenced sample was PBMCs. The rearrangement uses TRBV28 and TRBJ2-7, with 10 bases fitting TRBD1. CDR3 in amino acids: CASSWDGTGVSPSSYEQYF. The CDR3 region has the DNA TGTGCCAGCAGTTGGGACGGGACAGGGGTTTCCCCCAGCTCCTACGAGCAGTACTTC.